The entry below gives a single T cell receptor beta chain sequence along with its context. From RNA transcripts, TCR beta CDR3 regions were amplified. A first-round RT-PCR of the TCR CDR3 used the HTBI primer set. TCRdb independently ran MiXCR on the multiplex PCR reads; one entry per CDR3 protein. This repertoire shows a few hundred thousand distinct CDR3 sequences, approximately 23% found once; its top ten account for about half. The CDR3 is made up of 13 amino acids. Germline V gene data show CDR1 as GTSNPN and CDR2 as SVGIG (reference sequence). Trimming took off 0 bases at V and 4 bases at J, with 10 bases between the two ends. The data derive from a study of T cells in Graves' hyperthyroidism and ophthalmopathy.

The sequenced sample consisted of blood. This sequence joins TRBV30 and TRBJ2-7; possible D gene TRBD2, 5 bases. The receptor's source is a woman aged 70-85 years with Graves' ophthalmopathy. The CDR3 DNA sequence: TGTGCCTGGAGTGTCGAGGGCCGGTACGAGCAGTACTTC. This translates into CAWSVEGRYEQYF.